The T cell receptor beta chain described here comes from a study of cytomegalovirus exposure and HLA in healthy donors. Findings and limits, study-wide: A prior analysis recorded that most TCR beta V segments were productive about 87% or about 30% of the time. Based on reports, TCR beta sequences accurately predicted HLA-A and HLA-B alleles for most subjects.

Primers for the PCR totalled 60 Vbeta and 13 Jbeta. Profiling relied on immunoSEQ multiplex PCR, and the TCRdb table lists in-frame clones only, not all of them. The data contain approximately 160,000 clones, roughly 80% of them singletons. Turning to this clone: Its antigen is as yet unknown.

The trim removed 3 bases at V and 1 base at J, leaving 2 bases unmatched. This CDR3 contains 15 residues. Germline assignment: CDR1 SGHTA and CDR2 FQGTGA. The clonotype comes from a male donor in good health and CMV-seronegative. This sequence joins TRBV7-3 and TRBJ2-5, with 10 positions matching TRBD2. The sequenced sample consisted of PBMCs. CDR3 sequence reads: CASSFSGGPQETQYF. The CDR3 nucleotides are TGTGCCAGCAGCTTTAGCGGGGGGCCCCAAGAGACCCAGTACTTC.